This passage covers 12 T cell receptor beta chains from one sample sequenced in a study of blood T cells in healthy people across ages. A second PCR, run for roughly 7 to 12 cycles, used a sample-barcoded 5' primer plus a J-beta primer mix. From the 5' RACE reads, TCRdb called clonotypes with MiXCR, one entry per CDR3 protein. Of approximately 1.5 million distinct CDR3 sequences listed, about 32% are singletons. Sequenced: blood. These receptor sequences come from a woman in her twenties or thirties in good health.

This clonotype was seen more than once but under ten times. V usage is TRBV20-1 and J usage is TRBJ1-5; D perhaps matches TRBD1 (5 bases). This CDR3 has 14 amino acids. Germline CDR1 is DFQATT and CDR2 is SNEGSKA (reference sequence). V lost 0 bases and J 10 bases, leaving 16 bases between the germline ends. The CDR3 nucleotides are TGCAGTGCTAGAGAGGGCAGGGTGGAGTCCCCCCAGCATTTT. Its protein is CSAREGRVESPQHF.

There are a few counts of this clonotype. The DNA of the CDR3 is TGTGCCAGCAGCGCGCCGGGGGATGGCGGGTATACGCAGTATTTT. Translating it yields CASSAPGDGGYTQYF. The chain carries TRBV7-8 and TRBJ2-3, with D perhaps matching TRBD2 (6 bases). CDR1 and CDR2 from the germline V gene are SGHVS and FQNEAQ. CDR3 length: 15 amino acids. Deletions cut 5 bases from V and 7 bases from J, with 19 bases between.

The gene calls are TRBV20-1 and TRBJ1-5; 8 nucleotides agree with TRBD1. Germline CDR1 reads DFQATT; CDR2 reads SNEGSKA (reference sequence). The CDR3 runs to 13 residues. The CDR3 nucleotides read TGCGCCGAGGGAAGGACAGGGAATCAGCCCCAGCATTTT. Protein sequence: CAEGRTGNQPQHF.

The V gene is TRBV7-9, the J gene TRBJ2-3, with TRBD2 matching over 9 bases. The germline gives CDR1 SEHNR, CDR2 FQNEAQ (reference sequence). The CDR3 is 18 residues long. The junction had 13 bases not matched to a gene; V was cut back by 4 bases and J by 2 bases. The CDR3: CASSSTSSSGENTDTQYF. The CDR3 region has the DNA TGTGCCAGCAGCTCGACGTCCTCTAGCGGGGAGAACACAGATACGCAGTATTTT. Looking up the rest from reference TRBV7-9 and TRBJ2-3 gives the full variable domain: DTGVSQNPRHKITKRGQNVTFRCDPISEHNRLYWYRQTLGQGPEFLTYFQNEAQLEKSRLLSDRFSAERPKGSFSTLEIQRTEQGDSAMYLCASSSTSSSGENTDTQYFGPGTRLTVL.

The rearrangement joins TRBV12-3 or TRBV12-4 to TRBJ2-5; 7 bases map to TRBD2. This CDR3 has 14 amino acids. The V and J ends lost 4 bases and 6 bases, in that order; junction bases with no gene match: 8. The CDR3 DNA reads TGTGCCAGCAGTTATCGGACTAGGAGGCAGACCCAGTACTTC. Translating it yields CASSYRTRRQTQYF.

This clonotype was picked up many times. V usage is TRBV4-1 and J usage is TRBJ2-7; 8 positions match TRBD1. From germline, CDR1 is MGHRA and CDR2 YSYEKL. The CDR3 has 15 amino acids. V shed 0 bases and J 4 bases; nucleotides not matched to a gene: 5. CDR3 nucleotides: TGCGCCAGCAGCCAAGAGAACAGGGGGTGGTACGAGCAGTACTTC. It is translated as CASSQENRGWYEQYF.

This chain links TRBV7-9 with TRBJ1-2; D is unclear. The CDR3 is 12 amino acids. V gave up 5 bases and J gave up 2 bases, with 6 bases separating them. Germline V gives CDR1 SEHNR, CDR2 FQNEAQ (reference sequence). CDR3 coding DNA: TGTGCCAGCAGCGCTGTGAACTATGGCTACACCTTC. Residues: CASSAVNYGYTF.

The chain uses TRBV7-9 and TRBJ2-7, with D maybe TRBD2 (7 bases). Trimming left V 5 bases short and J 5 bases short, with 19 bases between. CDR3 size: 15 residues. Germline CDR1 is SEHNR and CDR2 is FQNEAQ (reference sequence). CDR3 amino acids: CASSPGEGDIDEQYF. The CDR3, as DNA: TGTGCCAGCAGCCCTGGGGAGGGGGATATCGACGAGCAGTACTTC. The full variable domain, completed using reference TRBV7-9 and TRBJ2-7, is DTGVSQNPRHKITKRGQNVTFRCDPISEHNRLYWYRQTLGQGPEFLTYFQNEAQLEKSRLLSDRFSAERPKGSFSTLEIQRTEQGDSAMYLCASSPGEGDIDEQYFGPGTRLTVT.

The chain links TRBV4-3 to TRBJ2-2, with D tentatively TRBD1 or TRBD2 (5 bases each). In germline, CDR1 is LGHNA, CDR2 YSLEER. The germline V and J ends were trimmed by 2 bases and 0 bases, with 13 bases remaining between them. CDR3 length: 17 residues. Written as DNA, the CDR3 is TGCGCCAGCAGCCAAATCTTCGGGACCTCGAACACCGGGGAGCTGTTTTTT. Translation: CASSQIFGTSNTGELFF.

Comment on this clonotype: The junction differs from germline at one of its ends, possibly a read error. The chain employs TRBV7-9 and TRBJ2-1; D gene unclear. Germline V gene lookup returns CDR1 SEHNR and CDR2 FQNEAQ (reference sequence). CDR3 length: 12 amino acids. CDR3 nucleotides: TGTGCCGGCAGCTCCATCTGGCATGAGCAGTTCTTC. It translates to CAGSSIWHEQFF.

The genes are TRBV11-1 and TRBJ2-7, with TRBD2 matching over 10 bases. Germline lookup yields CDR1 SGHAT and CDR2 FQDESV (reference sequence). The V and J ends lost 0 bases and 6 bases, in that order; junction bases with no gene match: 8. CDR3 size: 16 residues. The CDR3 region has the DNA TGTGCCAGCAGCTTAGCAGACAGCGGGAGGGCCCTCGAGCAGTACTTC. Its protein product is CASSLADSGRALEQYF.

Concerning this clonotype: A read error may account for a junction end that differs from germline. This chain connects TRBV9 to TRBJ2-3, with no clear D. The length of the CDR3 is 16 residues. Germline assignment: CDR1 SGDLS and CDR2 YYNGEE. The CDR3 loop reads CASRVGPGGVTDTQYF. In DNA form, the CDR3 reads TGTGCCAGCAGGGTAGGCCCGGGCGGCGTCACAGATACGCAGTATTTT.